The entry below gives a single T cell receptor beta chain sequence along with its context. There is no known antigen for this receptor. There are no base qualities to consult, and no much larger clone falls within one base. TCR beta repertoires were profiled from peripheral blood of approximately 13 young patients with multiple sclerosis to demonstrate the VDJtools post-analysis software. The multiple sclerosis patients were children and adolescents ranging in age from about 6 to 17 years. Receptor amplification or capture employed PCR. Instrument on record: Illumina HiSeq 2500. To reduce PCR and sequencing biases, unique molecular identifiers were built into the TCR beta cDNA libraries. Every 1 to 10 million input T cells yielded about 500,000 cDNA molecules, meaning each molecule approximated one T cell. The patient libraries were prepared and sequenced with the same protocol used for the earlier healthy control dataset. Samples belonging to the same batch were prepared together, multiplexed and sequenced on a shared HiSeq lane. Concerning the study's data processing: MIGEC was used to process the raw barcoded reads, and molecular identifier groups with only a single read were discarded before consensus assembly and CDR3 extraction. Clonotype tables were post-analysed with VDJtools, normalizing diversity by down-sampling all datasets to the smallest sample size. To correct batch-related cross-sample contamination, repertoire overlap clustering matched CDR3 amino acid sequences but not nucleotide sequences. The public sequencing data were trimmed at Q25 with fastp and processed into clonotypes with MiXCR by TCRdb, which kept only in-frame beta chains. All rows with the same CDR3 protein become a single entry with the most common DNA and genes. These V and J calls derive from TCRdb rather than the authors' analysis. The sample data list hundreds of thousands of distinct CDR3 sequences, and approximately 60% of these were observed just once. Together, the top ten hold 11% of the sample.

These data come from a study of post-analysis software for immune sequencing data (dated by TCRdb to the mid-2010s). Study-wide context: The recorded disease courses included relapsing-remitting, secondary progressive and progressive-relapsing multiple sclerosis, and some patients had no subtype annotation. The patient repertoires were set against around eleven previously published healthy control repertoires from donors whose ages ranged from roughly 6 to 26 years. A subset of samples was prepared in parallel using single-end sample barcoding, then pooled and co-amplified after Illumina adapter ligation.

The CDR3 numbers 16 residues from cysteine through phenylalanine. Solely the CDR3 DNA is kept, with 48 bases framed from the first base. V is reduced by 1 base and J by 8 bases, leaving a spacing of 20 bases between them. Taken from the germline V gene, the CDR1 and CDR2 loops are MGHRA and YSYEKL. Results the study describes overall, beyond this receptor: Significantly higher frequencies in patients than in controls were found for roughly 5 TRBV segments, including TRBV5-6, TRBV5-1 and TRBV20-1. Significantly lower normalized Chao1 diversity was found in multiple sclerosis patients than in controls, suggesting substantial peripheral T-cell clonal expansion. Direct clustering with F measure showed strong co-clustering of samples prepared in the same batch, prompting a batch-effect correction. The control group was slightly older than the multiple sclerosis patient group.

The receptor comes from a girl aged 2-10 years with multiple sclerosis. The chain employs TRBV4-1 and TRBJ1-2, with the D gene too uncertain to name. Input material: blood. The CDR3 protein is CASSQVLAARTWGYTF. The DNA sequence is given as TGCGCCAGCAGCCAAGTTTTGGCCGCCAGGACCTGGGGCTACACCTTC.